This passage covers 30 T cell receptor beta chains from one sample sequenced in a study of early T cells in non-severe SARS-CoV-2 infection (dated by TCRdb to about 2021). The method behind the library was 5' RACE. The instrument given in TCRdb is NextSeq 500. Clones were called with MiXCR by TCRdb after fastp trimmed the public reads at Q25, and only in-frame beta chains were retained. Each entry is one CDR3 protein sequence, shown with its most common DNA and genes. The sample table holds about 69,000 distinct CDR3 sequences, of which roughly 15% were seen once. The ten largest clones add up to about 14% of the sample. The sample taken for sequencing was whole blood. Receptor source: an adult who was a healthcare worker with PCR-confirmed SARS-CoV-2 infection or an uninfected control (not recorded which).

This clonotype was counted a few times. The CDR3 loop reads CASSLGDREYEQYF. CDR3 DNA sequence: TGTGCCAGCAGCTTAGGGGACAGAGAGTACGAGCAGTACTTC. This chain joins TRBV11-3 and TRBJ2-7, with 7 positions matching TRBD1. The germline CDR1 and CDR2 sequences are SGHNT and YENEEA. V lost 1 base, J lost 4 bases, and 4 bases stayed unmatched. The CDR3 loop spans 14 amino acids.

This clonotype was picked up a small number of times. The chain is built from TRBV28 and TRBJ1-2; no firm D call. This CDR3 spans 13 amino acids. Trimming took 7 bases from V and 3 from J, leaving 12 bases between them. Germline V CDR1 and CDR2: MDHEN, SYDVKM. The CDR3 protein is CASMADLYYGYTF. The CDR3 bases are TGTGCCAGCATGGCAGACCTCTACTATGGCTACACCTTC.

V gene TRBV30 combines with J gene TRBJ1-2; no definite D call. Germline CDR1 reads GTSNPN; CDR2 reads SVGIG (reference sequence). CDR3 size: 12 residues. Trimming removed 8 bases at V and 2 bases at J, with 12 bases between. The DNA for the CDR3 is TGTGCCCGACTCGATAACAACTATGGCTACACCTTC. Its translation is CARLDNNYGYTF.

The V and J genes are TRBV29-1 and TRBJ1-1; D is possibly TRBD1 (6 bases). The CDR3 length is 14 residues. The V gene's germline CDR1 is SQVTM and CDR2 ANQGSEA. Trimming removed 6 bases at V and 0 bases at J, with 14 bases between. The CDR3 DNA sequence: TGCAGCGTCTCTCTTGCAGGGGTGAACACTGAAGCTTTCTTT. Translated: CSVSLAGVNTEAFF.

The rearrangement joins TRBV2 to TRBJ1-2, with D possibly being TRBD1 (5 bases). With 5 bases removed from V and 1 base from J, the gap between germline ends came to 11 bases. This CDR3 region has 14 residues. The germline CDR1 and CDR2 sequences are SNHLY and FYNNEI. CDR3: CASSRRGDNYGYTF. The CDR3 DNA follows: TGTGCCAGCAGTAGGAGAGGGGATAACTATGGCTACACCTTC.

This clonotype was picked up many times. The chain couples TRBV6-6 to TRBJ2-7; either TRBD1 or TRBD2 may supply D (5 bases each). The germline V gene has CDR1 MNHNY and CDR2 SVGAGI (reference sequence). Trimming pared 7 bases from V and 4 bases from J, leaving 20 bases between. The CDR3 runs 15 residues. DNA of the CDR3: TGTGCCAGCACTCCTACGCAGGGAGTAATTTACGAGCAGTACTTC. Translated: CASTPTQGVIYEQYF.

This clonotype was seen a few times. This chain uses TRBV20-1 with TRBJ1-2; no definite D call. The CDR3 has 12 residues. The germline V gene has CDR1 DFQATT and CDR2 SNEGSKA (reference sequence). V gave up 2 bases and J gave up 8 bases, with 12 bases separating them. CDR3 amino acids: CSARTVHDGYTF. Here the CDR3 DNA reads TGCAGTGCTAGAACAGTCCACGACGGCTACACCTTC.

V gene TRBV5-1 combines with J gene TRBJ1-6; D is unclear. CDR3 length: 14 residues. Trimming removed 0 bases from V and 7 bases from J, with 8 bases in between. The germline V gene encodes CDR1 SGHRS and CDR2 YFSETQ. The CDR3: CASSLGLGNSPLHF. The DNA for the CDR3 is TGCGCCAGCAGCTTGGGTCTAGGGAATTCACCCCTCCACTTT.

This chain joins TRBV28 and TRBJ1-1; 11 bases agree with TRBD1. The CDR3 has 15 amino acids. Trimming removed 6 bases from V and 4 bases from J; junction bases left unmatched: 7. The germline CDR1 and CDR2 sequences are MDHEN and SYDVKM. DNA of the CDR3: TGTGCCAGCAGATCGGACAGGGGGCAGAGCACTGAAGCTTTCTTT. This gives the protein CASRSDRGQSTEAFF.

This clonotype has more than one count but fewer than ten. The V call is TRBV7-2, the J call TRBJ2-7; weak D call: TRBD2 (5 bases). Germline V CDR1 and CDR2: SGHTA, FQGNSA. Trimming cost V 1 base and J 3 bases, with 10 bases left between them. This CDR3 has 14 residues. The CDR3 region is CASSLESGHYEQYF. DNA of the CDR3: TGTGCCAGCAGCTTAGAGAGCGGTCACTACGAGCAGTACTTC.

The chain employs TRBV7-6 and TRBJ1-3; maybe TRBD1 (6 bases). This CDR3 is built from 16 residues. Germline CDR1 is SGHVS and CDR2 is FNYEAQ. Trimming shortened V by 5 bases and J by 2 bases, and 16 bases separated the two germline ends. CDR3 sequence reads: CASSEGHPGPGNTIYF. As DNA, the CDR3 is TGTGCCAGCAGCGAGGGACACCCCGGCCCTGGAAACACCATATATTTT.

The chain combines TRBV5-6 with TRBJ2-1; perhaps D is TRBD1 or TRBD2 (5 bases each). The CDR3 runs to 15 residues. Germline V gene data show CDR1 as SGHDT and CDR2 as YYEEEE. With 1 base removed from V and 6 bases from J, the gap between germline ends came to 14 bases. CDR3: CASSLLQGPPNEQFF. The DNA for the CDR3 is TGTGCCAGCAGCTTGTTGCAGGGACCCCCCAATGAGCAGTTCTTC. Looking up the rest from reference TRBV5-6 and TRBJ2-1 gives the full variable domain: DAGVTQSPTHLIKTRGQQVTLRCSPKSGHDTVSWYQQALGQGPQFIFQYYEEEERQRGNFPDRFSGHQFPNYSSELNVNALLLGDSALYLCASSLLQGPPNEQFFGPGTRLTVL.

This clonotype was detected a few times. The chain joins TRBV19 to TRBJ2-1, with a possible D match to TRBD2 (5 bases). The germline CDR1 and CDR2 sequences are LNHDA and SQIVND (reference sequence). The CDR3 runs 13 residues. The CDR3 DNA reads TGTGCGGCAGGACTGTCGAGGTACAATGAGCAGTTCTTC. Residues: CAAGLSRYNEQFF. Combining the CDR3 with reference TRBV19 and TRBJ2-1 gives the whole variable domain DGGITQSPKYLFRKEGQNVTLSCEQNLNHDAMYWYRQDPGQGLRLIYYSQIVNDFQKGDIAEGYSVSREKKESFPLTVTSAQKNPTAFYLCAAGLSRYNEQFFGPGTRLTVL.

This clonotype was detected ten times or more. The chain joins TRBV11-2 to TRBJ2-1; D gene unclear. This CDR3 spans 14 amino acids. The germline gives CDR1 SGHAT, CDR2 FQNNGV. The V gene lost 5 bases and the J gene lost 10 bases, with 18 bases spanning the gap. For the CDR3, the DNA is TGTGCCAGCAGCATCGTTGTTACGATCGGGGAGCAGTTCTTC. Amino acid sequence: CASSIVVTIGEQFF.

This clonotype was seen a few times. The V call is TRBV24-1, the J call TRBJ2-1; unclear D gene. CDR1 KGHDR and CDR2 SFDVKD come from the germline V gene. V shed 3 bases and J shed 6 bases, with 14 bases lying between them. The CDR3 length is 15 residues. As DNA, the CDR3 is TGTGCCACCAGTGATCCCGATTACGTCGGCAATGAGCAGTTCTTC. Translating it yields CATSDPDYVGNEQFF.

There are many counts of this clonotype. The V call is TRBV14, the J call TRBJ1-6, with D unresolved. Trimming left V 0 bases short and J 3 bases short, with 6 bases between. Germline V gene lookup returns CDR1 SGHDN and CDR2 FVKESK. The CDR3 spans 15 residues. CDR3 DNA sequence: TGTGCCAGCAGCCAAGAGACGCGCTATAATTCACCCCTCCACTTT. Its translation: CASSQETRYNSPLHF.

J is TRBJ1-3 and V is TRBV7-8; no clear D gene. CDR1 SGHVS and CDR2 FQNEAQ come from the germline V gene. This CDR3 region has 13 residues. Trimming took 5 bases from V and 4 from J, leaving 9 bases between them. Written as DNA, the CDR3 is TGTGCCAGCAGCCCGGGTCACGGAAACACCATATATTTT. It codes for CASSPGHGNTIYF.

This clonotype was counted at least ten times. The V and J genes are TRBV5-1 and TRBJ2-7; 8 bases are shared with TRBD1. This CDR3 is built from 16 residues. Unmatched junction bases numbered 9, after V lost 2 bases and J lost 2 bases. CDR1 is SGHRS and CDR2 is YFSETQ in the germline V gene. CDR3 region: CASSFGVGTGPYEQYF. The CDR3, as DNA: TGCGCCAGCAGCTTCGGGGTCGGGACAGGCCCCTACGAGCAGTACTTC.

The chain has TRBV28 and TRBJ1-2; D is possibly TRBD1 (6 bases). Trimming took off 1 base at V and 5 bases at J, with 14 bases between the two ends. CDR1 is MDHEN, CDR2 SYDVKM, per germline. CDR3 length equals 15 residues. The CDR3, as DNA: TGTGCCAGCAGTTTATTGTCAGGGGTATTGTATGGCTACACCTTC. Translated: CASSLLSGVLYGYTF.

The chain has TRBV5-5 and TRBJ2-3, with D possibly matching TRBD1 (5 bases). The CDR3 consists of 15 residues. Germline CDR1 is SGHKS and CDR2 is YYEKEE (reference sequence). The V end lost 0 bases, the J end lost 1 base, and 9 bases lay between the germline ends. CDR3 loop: CASSLGGHRTDTQYF. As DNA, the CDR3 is TGTGCCAGCAGCTTGGGAGGACACCGCACAGATACGCAGTATTTT. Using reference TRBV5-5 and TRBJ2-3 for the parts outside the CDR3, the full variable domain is DAGVTQSPTHLIKTRGQQVTLRCSPISGHKSVSWYQQVLGQGPQFIFQYYEKEERGRGNFPDRFSARQFPNYSSELNVNALLLGDSALYLCASSLGGHRTDTQYFGPGTRLTVL.

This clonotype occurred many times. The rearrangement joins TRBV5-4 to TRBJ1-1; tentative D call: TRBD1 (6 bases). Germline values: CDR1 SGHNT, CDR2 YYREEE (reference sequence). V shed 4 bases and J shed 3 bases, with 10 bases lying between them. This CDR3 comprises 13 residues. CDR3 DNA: TGTGCCAGCAGCCTGGGGACACACACTGAAGCTTTCTTT. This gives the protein CASSLGTHTEAFF.

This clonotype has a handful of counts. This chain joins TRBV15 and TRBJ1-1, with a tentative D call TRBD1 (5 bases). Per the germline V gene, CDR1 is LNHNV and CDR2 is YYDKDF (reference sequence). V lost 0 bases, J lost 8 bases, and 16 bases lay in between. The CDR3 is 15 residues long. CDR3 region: CATSRDRLRGREAFF. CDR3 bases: TGTGCCACCAGCAGAGATCGGTTAAGGGGCCGGGAAGCTTTCTTT.

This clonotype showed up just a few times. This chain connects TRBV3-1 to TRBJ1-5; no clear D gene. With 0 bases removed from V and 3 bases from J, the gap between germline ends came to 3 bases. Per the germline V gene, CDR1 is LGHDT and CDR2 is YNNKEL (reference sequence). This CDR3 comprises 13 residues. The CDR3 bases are TGTGCCAGCAGCCAAGATGTCAATCAGCCCCAGCATTTT. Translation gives CASSQDVNQPQHF.

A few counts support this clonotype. The CDR3 region is CASSLGWDSKGAYEQYF. The CDR3, as DNA: TGTGCCAGCAGTTTGGGGTGGGACAGCAAGGGGGCCTACGAGCAGTACTTC. The chain carries TRBV27 and TRBJ2-7; 7 bases line up with TRBD1. This CDR3 region has 17 residues. Per the germline V gene, CDR1 is MNHEY and CDR2 is SMNVEV (reference sequence). The V gene end was trimmed by 3 bases and the J gene end by 2 bases; junction bases not matched to a gene: 13.

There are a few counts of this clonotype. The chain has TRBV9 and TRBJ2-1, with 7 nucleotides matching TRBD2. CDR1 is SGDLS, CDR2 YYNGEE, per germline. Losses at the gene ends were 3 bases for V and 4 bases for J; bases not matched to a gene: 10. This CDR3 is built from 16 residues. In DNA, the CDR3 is TGTGCCAGCAGCGCCCAGAACTGGGGGGGTTACAATGAGCAGTTCTTC. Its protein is CASSAQNWGGYNEQFF.

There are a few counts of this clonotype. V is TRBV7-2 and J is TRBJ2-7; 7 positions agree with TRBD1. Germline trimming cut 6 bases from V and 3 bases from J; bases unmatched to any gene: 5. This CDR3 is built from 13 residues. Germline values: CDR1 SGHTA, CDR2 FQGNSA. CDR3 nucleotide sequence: TGTGCCAGCAGTCCAGGACAGGTCTACGAGCAGTACTTC. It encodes CASSPGQVYEQYF.

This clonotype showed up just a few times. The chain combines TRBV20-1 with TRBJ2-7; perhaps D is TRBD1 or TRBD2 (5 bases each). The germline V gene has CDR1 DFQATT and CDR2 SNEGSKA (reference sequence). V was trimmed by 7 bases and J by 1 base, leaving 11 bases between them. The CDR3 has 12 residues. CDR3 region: CSVRGYSYEQYF. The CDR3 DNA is TGCAGTGTCCGGGGCTATTCCTACGAGCAGTACTTC.

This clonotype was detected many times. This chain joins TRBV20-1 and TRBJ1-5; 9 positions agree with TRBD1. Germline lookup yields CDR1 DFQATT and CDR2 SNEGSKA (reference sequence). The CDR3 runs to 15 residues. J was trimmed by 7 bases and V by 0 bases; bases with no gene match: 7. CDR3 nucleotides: TGCAGTGCTAGAGATATGGGGACAGGGAGCCAGCCCCAGCATTTT. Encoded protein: CSARDMGTGSQPQHF.

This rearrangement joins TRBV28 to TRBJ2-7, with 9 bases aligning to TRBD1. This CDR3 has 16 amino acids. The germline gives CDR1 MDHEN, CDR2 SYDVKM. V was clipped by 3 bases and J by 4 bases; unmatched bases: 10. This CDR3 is CASSFFGQGIRYEQYF. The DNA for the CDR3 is TGTGCCAGCAGTTTCTTCGGACAGGGGATTCGGTACGAGCAGTACTTC.

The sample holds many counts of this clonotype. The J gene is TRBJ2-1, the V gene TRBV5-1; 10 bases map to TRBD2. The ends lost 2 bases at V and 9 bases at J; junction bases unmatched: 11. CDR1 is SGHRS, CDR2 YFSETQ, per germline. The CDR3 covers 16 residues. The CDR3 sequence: CASSLTVAGGRGEQFF. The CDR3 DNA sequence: TGCGCCAGCAGCTTAACCGTAGCGGGGGGTCGTGGTGAGCAGTTCTTC.